Presented here are 7 T cell receptor beta chains from one specimen sequenced in a study of cytomegalovirus exposure and HLA in healthy donors. PCR employed 60 Vbeta and 13 Jbeta primers. Libraries were prepared by immunoSEQ multiplex PCR; TCRdb keeps only in-frame clonotypes and omits some of them. The sample yields approximately 170,000 clones, 73% seen once. The material sequenced was PBMCs. All receptors come from a woman aged 18-30 years in good health and CMV-seropositive.

This clone was picked up a small number of times. The V gene is TRBV6-4, the J gene TRBJ1-2; no clear D gene. Germline CDR1 and CDR2: MRHNA and SNTAGT. Trimming stripped 9 bases from V and 4 bases from J, with 15 bases between. This CDR3 comprises 13 residues. The CDR3 is CASPSEGPYGYTF. CDR3 nucleotide sequence: TGTGCCAGTCCCTCTGAGGGTCCCTATGGCTACACCTTC.

The genes are TRBV7-2 and TRBJ2-7; 9 bases match TRBD2. The CDR3 loop spans 16 amino acids. V lost 1 base to trimming and J lost 2 bases; unmatched junction nucleotides: 6. CDR1 is SGHTA and CDR2 is FQGNSA in the germline V gene. The CDR3 coding sequence is TGTGCCAGCAGCTTAGGAGTCTTAGCGGGGGCCTACGAGCAGTACTTC. Translation gives CASSLGVLAGAYEQYF.

The chain employs TRBV28 and TRBJ2-7; D is possibly TRBD1 (5 bases). The CDR3 length is 18 residues. Germline V gives CDR1 MDHEN, CDR2 SYDVKM. Trimming cost V 2 bases and J 0 bases, with 20 bases left between them. This CDR3 is CASSLTGFVGPFSYEQYF. The CDR3 DNA sequence: TGTGCCAGCAGTTTAACAGGCTTCGTCGGACCCTTCTCCTACGAGCAGTACTTC.

The chain carries TRBV27 and TRBJ2-1; 10 bases match TRBD2. The V segment lost 6 bases and the J segment 6 bases; nucleotides outside the gene matches: 8. Per the germline V gene, CDR1 is MNHEY and CDR2 is SMNVEV (reference sequence). The CDR3 is 15 residues long. The CDR3 loop reads CASSRSGGAGNEQFF. The CDR3, as DNA: TGTGCCAGCAGCCGCAGCGGGGGGGCCGGCAATGAGCAGTTCTTC.

This clone appeared once. The rearrangement uses TRBV5-1 and TRBJ2-3; 16 nucleotides align to TRBD2. This CDR3 has 18 residues. The germline gives CDR1 SGHRS, CDR2 YFSETQ. The V gene end was trimmed by 3 bases and the J gene end by 4 bases; junction bases not matched to a gene: 8. DNA of the CDR3: TGCGCCAGCAGCTGGGGGACTAGCGGGGGGGTAGGCGCAGATACGCAGTATTTT. This codes for CASSWGTSGGVGADTQYF.

V gene TRBV11-2 combines with J gene TRBJ2-1, with D perhaps TRBD1 (5 bases). With 4 bases removed from V and 0 bases from J, the gap between germline ends came to 13 bases. Germline V CDR1 and CDR2: SGHAT, FQNNGV. CDR3 length equals 16 residues. CDR3 nucleotides: TGTGCCAGCAGCTACCAGACAGAGAGCTCCTACAATGAGCAGTTCTTC. Its translation: CASSYQTESSYNEQFF.

In nucleotides, the CDR3 is TGCAGCGTTGAGAGGACAGAGCTCGGGACCCAGTACTTC. Protein sequence: CSVERTELGTQYF. The V and J genes are TRBV29-1 and TRBJ2-5; D possibly corresponds to TRBD1 (6 bases). From germline, CDR1 is SQVTM and CDR2 ANQGSEA. V lost 3 bases and J 7 bases, leaving 15 bases between the germline ends. The CDR3 consists of 13 residues.